This T cell receptor (beta chain) was identified during a study of OX40 agonist ivuxolimab in advanced cancers. As for the study in general: As their treatment, patients were administered ivuxolimab, an agonistic anti-OX40 (CD134) antibody. Findings and limits, study-wide: Compared with CD4+, CD8+ T cells on average had more expanded clones. Certain nonresponders additionally had low normalized T-cell clonal expansion. At 0.1 to 3.0 mg/kg, CD4+ and CD8+ blood T cells expanded clonally by week 6.

The CDR3 covers 16 residues. J gave up 4 bases and V 0 bases, and 8 bases lay outside the gene matches. CDR1 is MGHRA and CDR2 is YSYEKL in the germline V gene. A word on this clone: No antigen is known for it.

The table came from immunoSEQ multiplex PCR; TCRdb's copy has only in-frame clones and leaves some out. The table has 40,000 or so clones, around 85% seen once. The V gene is TRBV4-1, the J gene TRBJ2-5; 7 bases match TRBD2. This TCR derives from an adult with an advanced solid tumor such as melanoma, head and neck, liver or kidney cancer. Sample: CD4+ or CD8+ T cells sorted from blood, taken in a trial of the OX40 agonist ivuxolimab. This CDR3 is CASSQDSGGGGETQYF. In DNA form, the CDR3 reads TGCGCCAGCAGCCAAGATAGTGGCGGGGGAGGAGAGACCCAGTACTTC.